One sample yielded the 31 T cell receptor beta chains listed below, sequenced in a study of T cell responses to AZD1222 COVID-19 vaccine. Assay: immunoSEQ multiplex PCR; the TCRdb copy retains only in-frame clones and omits some. This table has more than 85,000 clones, roughly nine tenths appearing once. The sample was peripheral blood, taken on day 0 of AZD1222 vaccination. The origin of the receptors is an adult in good health.

CDR3 nucleotide sequence: TGTGCCAGCTCAACCGGGACAGTGGCCTACGAGCAGTACTTC. It yields the protein CASSTGTVAYEQYF. The chain uses TRBV9 and TRBJ2-7, with 7 bases identical to TRBD1. This CDR3 spans 14 amino acids. Germline V CDR1 and CDR2: SGDLS, YYNGEE. The V gene end was trimmed by 7 bases and the J gene end by 2 bases; junction bases not matched to a gene: 9.

The rearrangement uses TRBV9 and TRBJ1-6; possibly TRBD1 for D (6 bases). V was shortened by 0 bases and J by 8 bases, with 9 bases between the two germline ends. The CDR3 runs to 14 residues. CDR1 SGDLS and CDR2 YYNGEE come from the germline V gene. The CDR3: CASSVEGDYSPLHF. CDR3 sequence (DNA): TGTGCCAGCAGCGTAGAGGGGGACTATTCACCCCTCCACTTT.

This chain joins TRBV9 and TRBJ2-2, with D possibly matching TRBD1 (6 bases). Germline V gene sequence: CDR1 SGDLS, CDR2 YYNGEE. The ends were cut back, 5 bases at V and 6 bases at J, with 14 bases in the middle. The CDR3 has 14 amino acids. The CDR3 region is CASRRGQGSGELFF. The CDR3 DNA reads as TGTGCCAGCAGAAGGGGTCAGGGGTCCGGGGAGCTGTTTTTT. The full variable domain, rest sourced from reference TRBV9 and TRBJ2-2, is DSGVTQTPKHLITATGQRVTLRCSPRSGDLSVYWYQQSLDQGLQFLIQYYNGEERAKGNILERFSAQQFPDLHSELNLSSLELGDSALYFCASRRGQGSGELFFGEGSRLTVL.

The V call is TRBV6-4, the J call TRBJ1-2; 9 bases line up with TRBD1. Trimming cost V 6 bases and J 4 bases; bases outside gene matches: 6. Looked up from germline, CDR1 is MRHNA and CDR2 is SNTAGT. The CDR3 has 14 amino acids. DNA for the CDR3: TGTGCCAGCAGACCGGGACAGGGAATCTATGGCTACACCTTC. Residues: CASRPGQGIYGYTF.

The V gene is TRBV15, the J gene TRBJ2-3; no definite D call. The V and J ends lost 3 bases and 3 bases respectively, with 13 bases between them. This CDR3 spans 15 amino acids. Germline CDR1 is LNHNV and CDR2 is YYDKDF (reference sequence). CDR3 loop: CATSRDKWGTDTQYF. CDR3 coding DNA: TGTGCCACCAGCAGGGATAAGTGGGGAACAGATACGCAGTATTTT.

This chain links TRBV6-5 with TRBJ1-3; D gene uncertain. The CDR3 covers 15 residues. Per germline, CDR1 MNHEY and CDR2 SVGAGI. V gave up 10 bases and J gave up 0 bases, with 16 bases separating them. CDR3 in DNA: TGTGCCACCGTAGGGAGCCTCGGCTCTGGAAACACCATATATTTT. It codes for CATVGSLGSGNTIYF.

This clone was recorded only once. The DNA of the CDR3 is TGTGCCAGCAGCGCCGACAGGGGAGCCCCTGAAGCTTTCTTT. It codes for CASSADRGAPEAFF. The chain links TRBV6-4 to TRBJ1-1, with 8 bases aligning to TRBD1. The CDR3 runs 14 residues. The trim removed 6 bases at V and 6 bases at J, leaving 9 bases unmatched. CDR1 MRHNA and CDR2 SNTAGT come from the germline V gene.

The genes are TRBV27 and TRBJ2-2; no clear D gene. Germline V lookup: CDR1 MNHEY, CDR2 SMNVEV (reference sequence). With 3 bases removed from V and 5 bases from J, the gap between germline ends came to 13 bases. CDR3 length: 15 amino acids. DNA for the CDR3: TGTGCCAGCAGTTTCTTCCAGACTGGAACCGGGGAGCTGTTTTTT. It specifies CASSFFQTGTGELFF.

The chain carries TRBV28 and TRBJ1-1, with a tentative D call TRBD1 (5 bases). Germline V CDR1 and CDR2: MDHEN, SYDVKM. Trimming took off 11 bases at V and 0 bases at J, with 10 bases between the two ends. The CDR3 covers 12 residues. CDR3 sequence: CALGRVNTEAFF. The CDR3 nucleotides are TGTGCCTTGGGCAGGGTGAACACTGAAGCTTTCTTT.

V is TRBV5-1 and J is TRBJ1-1; no clear D. Germline V gene lookup returns CDR1 SGHRS and CDR2 YFSETQ. With 6 bases removed from V and 1 base from J, the gap between germline ends came to 7 bases. The CDR3 consists of 12 residues. CDR3 amino acids: CASMRENTEAFF. CDR3 DNA sequence: TGCGCCAGCATGCGGGAGAACACTGAAGCTTTCTTT. Looking up the rest from reference TRBV5-1 and TRBJ1-1 gives the full variable domain: KAGVTQTPRYLIKTRGQQVTLSCSPISGHRSVSWYQQTPGQGLQFLFEYFSETQRNKGNFPGRFSGRQFSNSRSEMNVSTLELGDSALYLCASMRENTEAFFGQGTRLTVV.

The rearrangement links TRBV14 to TRBJ2-5; D might be TRBD2 (5 bases). Germline-derived CDR1 and CDR2 are SGHDN and FVKESK. V shed 1 base and J shed 5 bases, with 5 bases lying between them. This CDR3 is built from 12 residues. In DNA form, the CDR3 reads TGTGCCAGCAGCCAAGCGGGGGAGACCCAGTACTTC. Amino acids: CASSQAGETQYF.

This clone has just one count. The V gene is TRBV7-9, the J gene TRBJ1-4, with a tentative D call TRBD1 (6 bases). The germline V gene has CDR1 SEHNR and CDR2 FQNEAQ (reference sequence). CDR3 length equals 15 residues. V was trimmed by 5 bases and J by 6 bases, leaving 16 bases between them. The CDR3 reads CASSAPRGWDEKLFF. Here the CDR3 DNA reads TGTGCCAGCAGCGCCCCGAGGGGGTGGGATGAAAAACTGTTTTTT.

The genes are TRBV5-4 and TRBJ2-1; no reliable D call. Germline V CDR1 and CDR2: SGHNT, YYREEE (reference sequence). There are 13 residues in the CDR3. V was cut by 4 bases and J by 4 bases, with 9 bases left in between. DNA for the CDR3: TGTGCCAGCAGCCCAAGAGCGTACAATGAGCAGTTCTTC. Its translation: CASSPRAYNEQFF.

The rearrangement joins TRBV19 to TRBJ1-2, with a possible D match to TRBD1 (5 bases). Trimming left V 5 bases short and J 7 bases short, with 23 bases between. Germline CDR1 and CDR2: LNHDA and SQIVND (reference sequence). The CDR3 is made up of 16 amino acids. The CDR3 here is CASSPRRRGVISGYTF. CDR3 in DNA: TGTGCCAGTAGTCCGAGGAGAAGGGGCGTTATTAGTGGCTACACCTTC.

This chain joins TRBV7-8 and TRBJ2-1; 11 bases match TRBD2. Germline loops: CDR1 SGHVS, CDR2 FQNEAQ. V lost 3 bases and J lost 8; bases outside the gene matches: 15. CDR3 length: 18 amino acids. CDR3 nucleotide sequence: TGTGCCAGCAGCTTCGATCCGGGACTAGCGGCCCTTTTGGATGAGCAGTTCTTC. It translates to CASSFDPGLAALLDEQFF.

The chain recombines TRBV24-1 with TRBJ2-7; D gene unclear. With 0 bases removed from V and 6 bases from J, the gap between germline ends came to 5 bases. The germline V gene encodes CDR1 KGHDR and CDR2 SFDVKD. This CDR3 has 12 amino acids. This CDR3 reads CATSDLLFEQYF. The CDR3 DNA sequence: TGTGCCACCAGTGATTTGCTATTCGAGCAGTACTTC.

This chain connects TRBV10-3 to TRBJ1-1; 8 bases map to TRBD1. The germline gives CDR1 ENHRY, CDR2 SYGVKD. The CDR3 sequence is 17 residues long. With V trimmed by 10 bases and J by 5 bases, 21 bases remained unmatched. As DNA, the CDR3 is TGTGCCACCGGCGACCGCACCCCTGGACAGGGCGGGACTGAAGCTTTCTTT. It yields the protein CATGDRTPGQGGTEAFF.

V gene TRBV27 combines with J gene TRBJ1-1; D ambiguous. From germline, CDR1 is MNHEY and CDR2 SMNVEV (reference sequence). The CDR3 extends over 14 amino acids. Trimming took 3 bases from V and 4 from J, leaving 12 bases between them. The CDR3 nucleotides read TGTGCCAGCAGTTTTGGAGGAGCCGTCACTGAAGCTTTCTTT. Residues: CASSFGGAVTEAFF.

DNA of the CDR3: TGTGCCAGCTCAGTGACAGGGGGCTCTAACACTGAAGCTTTCTTT. Its translation is CASSVTGGSNTEAFF. J is TRBJ1-1 and V is TRBV18; TRBD1 aligns across 10 bases. This CDR3 comprises 15 residues. V was clipped by 5 bases and J by 2 bases; unmatched bases: 5. CDR1 KGHSH and CDR2 LQKENI come from the germline V gene.

This clone was seen many times. The V call is TRBV18, the J call TRBJ1-1; D may be TRBD1 (5 bases). CDR1 and CDR2 from the germline V gene are KGHSH and LQKENI. V lost 3 bases and J 1 base, leaving 12 bases between the germline ends. The CDR3 runs to 15 residues. The DNA of the CDR3 is TGTGCCAGCTCACCCGGGGGGACGAGGAACACTGAAGCTTTCTTT. It specifies CASSPGGTRNTEAFF.

The chain carries TRBV5-1 and TRBJ1-2; D gene uncertain. V was clipped by 0 bases and J by 0 bases, with 12 bases between them. This CDR3 is built from 16 residues. Germline V gene sequence: CDR1 SGHRS, CDR2 YFSETQ. The CDR3 spells CASSLEGARSNYGYTF. The CDR3 DNA follows: TGCGCCAGCAGCTTGGAAGGAGCGAGATCTAACTATGGCTACACCTTC.

The chain joins TRBV14 to TRBJ2-1, with D tentatively TRBD1 (5 bases). Germline values: CDR1 SGHDN, CDR2 FVKESK. Between the trimmed V and J ends, which lost 0 bases and 2 bases, there was a span of 8 bases. CDR3 length equals 15 residues. CDR3 DNA: TGTGCCAGCAGCCAAGATCCAGGGACCTACAATGAGCAGTTCTTC. The encoded protein is CASSQDPGTYNEQFF.

V usage is TRBV5-4 and J usage is TRBJ2-3; unclear D gene. The germline V gene has CDR1 SGHNT and CDR2 YYREEE (reference sequence). V lost 1 base and J lost 6, with 15 bases in between. This CDR3 contains 15 residues. CDR3 DNA sequence: TGTGCCAGCAGCTTGAATGGCAGGCGCTCGGATACGCAGTATTTT. Amino acids: CASSLNGRRSDTQYF.

The gene calls are TRBV9 and TRBJ2-1, with 12 bases lining up with TRBD2. Trimming cost V 2 bases and J 3 bases; bases outside gene matches: 3. This CDR3 has 16 amino acids. CDR1 and CDR2 (germline): SGDLS, YYNGEE. The CDR3 sequence: CASSVEGLAGYNEQFF. CDR3 in DNA: TGTGCCAGCAGCGTGGAGGGACTAGCGGGCTACAATGAGCAGTTCTTC.

CDR3 protein: CASSHRARYTEAFF. CDR3 bases: TGTGCCAGCAGTCATCGAGCTCGGTACACTGAAGCTTTCTTT. This chain uses TRBV6-5 with TRBJ1-1, with D uncertain. The CDR3 is 14 residues long. V was pared by 5 bases and J by 3 bases, with 13 bases between. CDR1 and CDR2 from the germline V gene are MNHEY and SVGAGI.

The chain links TRBV19 to TRBJ1-2; maybe TRBD1 (5 bases). V was cut by 7 bases and J by 4 bases, with 13 bases left in between. This CDR3 region has 13 residues. Germline CDR1 and CDR2: LNHDA and SQIVND (reference sequence). The CDR3 spells CASTDRGAYGYTF. The CDR3 DNA sequence: TGTGCCAGTACCGATCGAGGGGCCTATGGCTACACCTTC. Based on the CDR3 plus reference TRBV19 and TRBJ1-2, the full variable domain is DGGITQSPKYLFRKEGQNVTLSCEQNLNHDAMYWYRQDPGQGLRLIYYSQIVNDFQKGDIAEGYSVSREKKESFPLTVTSAQKNPTAFYLCASTDRGAYGYTFGSGTRLTVV.

The chain joins TRBV28 to TRBJ2-7; 8 bases map to TRBD1. The V gene's germline CDR1 is MDHEN and CDR2 SYDVKM. The CDR3 runs to 13 residues. J gave up 2 bases and V 8 bases, and 5 bases lay outside the gene matches. The CDR3 coding sequence is TGTGCCAGCCAGGGGGCCATAACCTACGAGCAGTACTTC. Its protein is CASQGAITYEQYF.

The rearrangement uses TRBV2 and TRBJ2-7, with 10 bases that match TRBD1. CDR3 length: 14 amino acids. V gave up 5 bases and J gave up 0 bases; unmatched junction bases: 1. CDR1 is SNHLY and CDR2 is FYNNEI in the germline V gene. The CDR3 nucleotides are TGTGCCAGCAGTAGGACAGGGGGCTCCTACGAGCAGTACTTC. It is translated as CASSRTGGSYEQYF.

This clone was counted only a few times. CDR3 loop: CASSPDPLYEQFF. The CDR3 nucleotides are TGTGCCAGCAGTCCAGACCCCCTCTATGAGCAGTTCTTC. The chain couples TRBV25-1 to TRBJ2-1; D uncertain. CDR3 length: 13 residues. In germline, CDR1 is MGHDK, CDR2 SYGVNS. The V and J ends lost 5 bases and 8 bases respectively, with 13 bases between them.

The rearrangement joins TRBV21-1 to TRBJ1-6; TRBD1, the table's D call, lacks a check against the DNA. TRBV21-1 constitutes a pseudogene. This CDR3 has 14 residues. CDR3 loop: CASSSGQGNSPFHF. In nucleotides, the CDR3 is TGTGCCAGCAGCTCGGGACAGGGTAATTCACCCTTCCACTTT.

The chain links TRBV9 to TRBJ2-3; 8 positions match TRBD1. The J segment lost 4 bases and the V segment lost 4 bases, leaving 11 bases of the junction unmatched. The V gene's germline CDR1 is SGDLS and CDR2 YYNGEE. CDR3 size: 16 residues. In DNA form, the CDR3 reads TGTGCCAGCAGCCCCCAGGGGGCGGCCGGCGCAGATACGCAGTATTTT. The encoded protein is CASSPQGAAGADTQYF. Filled out from reference TRBV9 and TRBJ2-3, the complete variable domain reads DSGVTQTPKHLITATGQRVTLRCSPRSGDLSVYWYQQSLDQGLQFLIQYYNGEERAKGNILERFSAQQFPDLHSELNLSSLELGDSALYFCASSPQGAAGADTQYFGPGTRLTVL.